Below, 21 T cell receptor beta chains from the same sample are listed, as sequenced in a study of early T cells in non-severe SARS-CoV-2 infection. A single record per CDR3 protein comes from TCRdb applying MiXCR to the 5' RACE reads. The table records 100,000 to 120,000 distinct CDR3 sequences, about 12% of them present only once. Input material: whole blood. The receptors shown here come from an adult who was a healthcare worker with PCR-confirmed SARS-CoV-2 infection or an uninfected control (not recorded which).

There are a few counts of this clonotype. The CDR3 DNA sequence: TGTGCCAGCAGCGTAGCTCTAGCGGGAGCCGACAGTGAGCAGTTCTTC. This encodes CASSVALAGADSEQFF. The rearrangement links TRBV9 to TRBJ2-1, with 10 bases matching TRBD2. Germline-derived CDR1 and CDR2 are SGDLS and YYNGEE. V lost 0 bases, J lost 9 bases, and 9 bases stayed unmatched. This CDR3 spans 16 amino acids.

The chain recombines TRBV29-1 with TRBJ2-1; the D is unclear. The germline gives CDR1 SQVTM, CDR2 ANQGSEA. Trimming shortened V by 1 base and J by 1 base, and 8 bases separated the two germline ends. CDR3 length: 14 residues. In nucleotides, the CDR3 is TGCAGCGTTGAAGGACACCGATCCTACAATGAGCAGTTCTTC. This translates into CSVEGHRSYNEQFF.

This rearrangement joins TRBV20-1 to TRBJ2-1; TRBD2 matches 9 bases. The germline CDR1 and CDR2 sequences are DFQATT and SNEGSKA (reference sequence). The length of the CDR3 is 17 residues. After removal of 2 bases from V and 5 bases from J, the junction contained 13 bases not matched to a gene. The CDR3: CSARPKGREGLHNEQFF. In nucleotides, the CDR3 is TGCAGTGCTAGACCAAAGGGGCGGGAGGGCCTGCACAATGAGCAGTTCTTC.

With regard to this clonotype: At one of its ends the junction is not consistent with the germline gene, which may arise from a read error. The chain couples TRBV7-9 to TRBJ2-2; TRBD2 is a possible D gene (5 bases). CDR1 and CDR2 from the germline V gene are SEHNR and FQNEAQ (reference sequence). This CDR3 region has 18 residues. The DNA for the CDR3 is TGTGTCAGCAGCTTGCGGGCCCCCTTGGACTTGAACACCGGGGAGCTGTTTTTT. Translation: CVSSLRAPLDLNTGELFF.

CDR3 sequence (DNA): TGCAGTGCTGTCTCCTACAGGGACGGCTACACCTTC. Encoded protein: CSAVSYRDGYTF. The V and J genes are TRBV20-1 and TRBJ1-2; D may be TRBD1 (6 bases). The CDR3 is 12 amino acids. With 5 bases removed from V and 8 bases from J, the gap between germline ends came to 15 bases. Germline lookup yields CDR1 DFQATT and CDR2 SNEGSKA (reference sequence).

This clonotype was picked up a small number of times. The chain carries TRBV7-8 and TRBJ2-2; maybe TRBD2 (6 bases). The V gene's germline CDR1 is SGHVS and CDR2 FQNEAQ. CDR3 length equals 15 residues. Trimming stripped 5 bases from V and 1 base from J, with 11 bases between. CDR3 nucleotide sequence: TGTGCCAGCAGCCCGCGGGACGGGAACACCGGGGAGCTGTTTTTT. Its translation: CASSPRDGNTGELFF.

This chain connects TRBV2 to TRBJ2-3; D is perhaps TRBD2 (6 bases). CDR1 and CDR2 (germline): SNHLY, FYNNEI. This CDR3 is 15 amino acids long. V was clipped by 5 bases and J by 6 bases, with 18 bases between them. The CDR3 loop is CASSKRSARGDTQYF. In DNA form, the CDR3 reads TGTGCCAGCAGTAAGCGGTCGGCCCGGGGGGATACGCAGTATTTT. Full variable domain (remainder filled in from reference TRBV2 and TRBJ2-3): EPEVTQTPSHQVTQMGQEVILRCVPISNHLYFYWYRQILGQKVEFLVSFYNNEISEKSEIFDDQFSVERPDGSNFTLKIRSTKLEDSAMYFCASSKRSARGDTQYFGPGTRLTVL.

The table lists this clonotype with many counts. CDR3 residues: CASSLDSGVEAFF. CDR3 coding DNA: TGTGCCAGCAGCTTGGACAGCGGCGTTGAAGCTTTCTTT. The chain links TRBV7-6 to TRBJ1-1; weak D call: TRBD1 (6 bases). V was clipped by 3 bases and J by 7 bases, with 12 bases between them. Germline CDR1 and CDR2: SGHVS and FNYEAQ. The CDR3 has 13 residues.

The chain combines TRBV6-6 with TRBJ2-5, with D perhaps being TRBD1 or TRBD2 (5 bases each). V lost 2 bases, J lost 4 bases, and 14 bases lay in between. The CDR3 is 15 amino acids. Germline V gives CDR1 MNHNY, CDR2 SVGAGI (reference sequence). CDR3 coding DNA: TGTGCCAGCAGTTACCCCAATGGGGGAAGAGAGACCCAGTACTTC. Its translation is CASSYPNGGRETQYF.

This clonotype was observed a handful of times. J is TRBJ2-5 and V is TRBV28; D gene uncertain. The germline V gene has CDR1 MDHEN and CDR2 SYDVKM. CDR3 size: 11 residues. V gave up 3 bases and J gave up 7 bases, with 6 bases separating them. The chain's CDR3 is CASSFARTQYF. As DNA, the CDR3 is TGTGCCAGCAGTTTTGCGAGGACCCAGTACTTC.

In this sample, this clonotype turned up a few times. The V gene is TRBV6-1, the J gene TRBJ2-5, with D perhaps being TRBD1 or TRBD2 (5 bases each). The V end was cut by 5 bases, the J end by 3 bases, with 10 bases between. Per germline, CDR1 MNHNS and CDR2 SASEGT. This CDR3 is built from 13 residues. The CDR3 protein is CASSRGRKETQYF. CDR3 nucleotides: TGTGCCAGCAGTCGGGGCAGGAAAGAGACCCAGTACTTC.

Details on this clonotype: A single base separates this from a much larger clone, so it may be a read error. This chain joins TRBV12-3 or TRBV12-4 and TRBJ1-1, with D tentatively TRBD1 (5 bases). The CDR3 totals 15 residues. The ends were cut back, 4 bases at V and 5 bases at J, with 17 bases in the middle. The CDR3 reads CASSSSGARRTEAFF. CDR3 nucleotides: TGTGCCAGCAGTTCCTCCGGGGCGCGAAGGACTGAAGCTTTCTTT.

This clonotype came up many times. The chain uses TRBV11-1 and TRBJ2-1, with 10 bases identical to TRBD2. V dropped 4 bases and J dropped 5; count of bases not matched to a gene: 11. CDR1 is SGHAT, CDR2 FQDESV, per germline (reference sequence). CDR3 length: 17 amino acids. Here the CDR3 DNA reads TGTGCCAGCAGCTCCATGCAACTAGCGGGACTCAACAATGAGCAGTTCTTC. It specifies CASSSMQLAGLNNEQFF.

This clonotype was counted ten times or more. This chain uses TRBV6-5 with TRBJ2-1; 8 bases match TRBD2. This CDR3 contains 17 residues. Germline CDR1 and CDR2: MNHEY and SVGAGI. With 4 bases clipped from V and 0 bases from J, the junction kept 8 bases outside the gene matches. The CDR3 DNA reads TGTGCCAGCAGTTCCTCTCGCGGGGGGAGCTCCTACAATGAGCAGTTCTTC. This encodes CASSSSRGGSSYNEQFF.

This chain uses TRBV20-1 with TRBJ2-7, with D possibly TRBD2 on 6 matching bases. Trimming left V 6 bases short and J 4 bases short, with 19 bases between. The germline CDR1 and CDR2 sequences are DFQATT and SNEGSKA (reference sequence). This CDR3 contains 14 residues. As DNA, the CDR3 is TGCAGTGCCAGCGGTTCCGGGACTTATTACGAGCAGTACTTC. Translated, it gives CSASGSGTYYEQYF.

This clonotype was detected only a few times. The V call is TRBV6-5, the J call TRBJ2-3; 10 bases match TRBD2. V was clipped by 7 bases and J by 1 base; unmatched bases: 5. Germline CDR1 reads MNHEY; CDR2 reads SVGAGI. This CDR3 spans 15 amino acids. CDR3 residues: CASKLAGSGTDTQYF. The CDR3 DNA reads TGTGCCAGCAAACTAGCGGGGTCTGGCACAGATACGCAGTATTTT.

A few counts support this clonotype. The CDR3 DNA is TGCGCCAGCAGCGATCAAACGCCTGCTACGCAGTATTTT. It yields the protein CASSDQTPATQYF. The chain couples TRBV5-1 to TRBJ2-3; D not certain. The CDR3 has 13 amino acids. V was cut by 4 bases and J by 8 bases, with 14 bases left in between. Germline V lookup: CDR1 SGHRS, CDR2 YFSETQ.

At least ten counts were recorded for this clonotype. The rearrangement links TRBV6-5 to TRBJ2-7; D not resolved. This CDR3 spans 15 amino acids. Per germline, CDR1 MNHEY and CDR2 SVGAGI. Trimming pared 2 bases from V and 2 bases from J, leaving 13 bases between. Here the CDR3 DNA reads TGTGCCAGCAGTTACGGTCTTACTGGGCCCTACGAGCAGTACTTC. Translating it yields CASSYGLTGPYEQYF.

This clonotype came up a few times. The chain uses TRBV6-2 or TRBV6-3 and TRBJ2-7; D unclear. The CDR3 runs 13 residues. Germline lookup yields CDR1 MNHEY and CDR2 SVGEGT. Trimming shortened V by 4 bases and J by 3 bases, and 10 bases separated the two germline ends. Written as DNA, the CDR3 is TGTGCCAGCAGTTCAGACCACCTCTACGAGCAGTACTTC. Residues: CASSSDHLYEQYF.

This clonotype was recorded a few times. The chain has TRBV10-3 and TRBJ1-2, with 10 positions matching TRBD1. V lost 4 bases to trimming and J lost 7 bases; unmatched junction nucleotides: 3. CDR1 ENHRY and CDR2 SYGVKD come from the germline V gene. This CDR3 has 13 amino acids. The CDR3 DNA reads as TGTGCCATCAGTGGGGGACAGGGGAGTGGCTACACCTTC. Protein product: CAISGGQGSGYTF.

This clonotype showed up just a few times. V is TRBV30 and J is TRBJ2-1; maybe TRBD1 (7 bases). CDR3 size: 14 residues. The V end lost 2 bases, the J end lost 7 bases, and 15 bases lay between the germline ends. Germline CDR1 and CDR2: GTSNPN and SVGIG (reference sequence). The CDR3: CAWSISRGRNEQFF. The CDR3 DNA reads TGTGCCTGGAGTATCTCCAGGGGGAGGAATGAGCAGTTCTTC.